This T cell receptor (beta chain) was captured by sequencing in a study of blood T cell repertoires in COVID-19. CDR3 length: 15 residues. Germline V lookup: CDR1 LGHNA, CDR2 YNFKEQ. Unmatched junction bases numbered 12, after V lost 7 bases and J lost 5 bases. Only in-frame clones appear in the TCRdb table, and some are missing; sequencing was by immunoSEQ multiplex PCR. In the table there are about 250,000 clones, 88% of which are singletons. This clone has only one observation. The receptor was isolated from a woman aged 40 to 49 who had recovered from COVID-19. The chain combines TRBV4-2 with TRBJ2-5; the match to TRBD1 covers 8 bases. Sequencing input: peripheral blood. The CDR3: CASKRTQGDRETQYF. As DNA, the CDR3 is TGTGCCAGCAAGCGGACGCAGGGGGACAGGGAGACCCAGTACTTC.